A selection of T cell receptor beta chains follows, all from one sample in a study of shared clonotypes between healthy human individuals. The assay was immunoSEQ multiplex PCR, and TCRdb's table has in-frame clones only and misses some. This sample has around 690,000 clones, with less than 95% found just once. The sequenced sample was memory CD8+ T cells from PBMCs. All receptors come from a young man in good health. Some clones in this sample may be carry-over from other donors' samples. CDR3s include the opening cysteine and the closing phenylalanine or tryptophan. The D gene is left open where the match is weak. Clone size appears in some rows only: once, few, many, or a class for an expanded clone.

D,size,V,J,DNA,CDR3
.,.,TRBV9,TRBJ1-1,TGTGCCAGCAGCCCGGGGGTCAGGAACACTGAAGCTTTCTTT,CASSPGVRNTEAFF
.,.,TRBV11-3,TRBJ2-1,TGTGCCAGCAGCGGTGGGGGAAGGGCTAATGAGCAGTTCTTC,CASSGGGRANEQFF
.,.,TRBV9,TRBJ2-7,TGTGCCAGCAGCGTAGCTGACGCGTACTCCTACGAGCAGTACTTC,CASSVADAYSYEQYF
TRBD2,.,TRBV28,TRBJ2-5,TGTGCCAGCAGTCGGACTAGCCGGGAGGAGACCCAGTACTTC,CASSRTSREETQYF
.,.,TRBV7-9,TRBJ2-7,TGTGCCAGCAGCTTAGGACAGGTGGGCTCCTACGAGCAGTACTTC,CASSLGQVGSYEQYF
TRBD1,.,TRBV7-9,TRBJ1-4,TGTGCCAGCACCACAGGGGGGGCGGAAAAACTGTTTTTT,CASTTGGAEKLFF
.,.,TRBV15,TRBJ1-3,TGTGCCACCAGCCTCTTGGAGGAGGTGAACACCATATATTTT,CATSLLEEVNTIYF
TRBD2,.,TRBV27,TRBJ2-3,TGTGCCAGCACCTTGGGGGGAGGGGCAGATACGCAGTATTTT,CASTLGGGADTQYF
.,once,TRBV6-1,TRBJ2-7,TGTGCCAGCAGTGATTGGGGCTACGAGCAGTACTTC,CASSDWGYEQYF
TRBD1,.,TRBV2,TRBJ1-1,TGTGCCAGCAGTGCCTTGGGGGGGACAGGGGGATTTTTGGACACTGAAGCTTTCTTT,CASSALGGTGGFLDTEAFF
.,.,TRBV5-1,TRBJ2-1,TGCGCCAGCAGCTTGCACAATGAGCAGTTCTTC,CASSLHNEQFF
.,.,TRBV28,TRBJ1-4,TGTGCCAGCAGTTTATTTTCGGGGGAAAAACTGTTTTTT,CASSLFSGEKLFF
.,.,TRBV19,TRBJ2-7,TGTGCCAGTAGTATCGATGTCAGGGCAGTCTACGAGCAGTACTTC,CASSIDVRAVYEQYF
.,.,TRBV7-2,TRBJ2-1,TGTGCCAGCAGCTCTAGCGAGCAGTTCTTC,CASSSSEQFF
TRBD1,.,TRBV19,TRBJ2-1,TGTGCCGCCGGGACAGGGCGATACAATGAGCAGTTCTTC,CAAGTGRYNEQFF
TRBD2,.,TRBV6-4,TRBJ2-3,TGTGCCAGCAGCTCATCTAGCGGGAGCACAGATACGCAGTATTTT,CASSSSSGSTDTQYF
.,.,TRBV11-2,TRBJ1-1,TGTGCCAGCAGCTTAGGGTTAGGCGGGCCTTACACTGAAGCTTTCTTT,CASSLGLGGPYTEAFF
TRBD1,.,TRBV7-3,TRBJ2-2,TGTGCCAGCAGCTCCGGACAGGGAGGTCACACCGGGGAGCTGTTTTTT,CASSSGQGGHTGELFF
.,.,TRBV30,TRBJ1-5,TGTGCCTGGAGTGTACGCTTGCCGGGTCAGCCCCAGCATTTT,CAWSVRLPGQPQHF
TRBD2,.,TRBV5-4,TRBJ2-1,TGTGCCAGCAGCCACCCGGCGGGGGGGATCAATGAGCAGTTCTTC,CASSHPAGGINEQFF
.,.,TRBV28,TRBJ2-4,TGTGCCAGCAGTACTGGGACTGAAATAGCCAAAAACATTCAGTACTTC,CASSTGTEIAKNIQYF
.,.,TRBV14,TRBJ2-1,TGTGCCAGCAGCCCCGGTCTGCGCGTCGCGGCGTACAATGAGCAGTTCTTC,CASSPGLRVAAYNEQFF
TRBD2,.,TRBV27,TRBJ2-2,TGTGCCAGCACAGTTAGACTAGCGGGAAGTCAGGGGGAGCTGTTTTTT,CASTVRLAGSQGELFF
.,.,TRBV4-2,TRBJ2-7,TGTGCCAGCAGCCAAGAATGGCAGGGGACTTTGGGATACGAGCAGTACTTC,CASSQEWQGTLGYEQYF
.,.,TRBV7-2,TRBJ2-3,TGTGCCAGCAGCTCCACAGGGAGACCCCTTACAGATACGCAGTATTTT,CASSSTGRPLTDTQYF
TRBD1,.,TRBV6-5,TRBJ2-7,TGTGCCAGCCGGACAGGTTTTCCCTACGAGCAGTACTTC,CASRTGFPYEQYF
.,.,TRBV4-1,TRBJ2-7,TGCGCCAGCAGCCAAACCGGGACATCGAGATACGAGCAGTACTTC,CASSQTGTSRYEQYF
.,.,TRBV20-1,TRBJ1-2,TGCAGTGCTCCAAGGGACTATGGCTACACCTTC,CSAPRDYGYTF
.,.,TRBV27,TRBJ2-7,TGTGCCAGCAGTCTAGGGGGGACTCTCTACGAGCAGTACTTC,CASSLGGTLYEQYF